This T cell receptor beta chain is drawn from a study of blood T cell repertoires in COVID-19. Clones were sequenced by immunoSEQ multiplex PCR, and TCRdb holds only the in-frame ones, with some missing. The sample carries about 74,000 clones, 90% recorded once. Sequencing was performed on peripheral blood. The TCR was taken from a human donor in a cohort sampled during active COVID-19.

The CDR3 nucleotides are TGTGCCACCAGCGCCGGGACTAGCGGGATCACAGATACGCAGTATTTT. It is translated as CATSAGTSGITDTQYF. The gene calls are TRBV24-1 and TRBJ2-3; 13 nucleotides match TRBD2. The CDR3 extends over 16 amino acids. Germline V gene lookup returns CDR1 KGHDR and CDR2 SFDVKD. The V segment lost 7 bases and the J segment 2 bases; nucleotides outside the gene matches: 5.